The 10 T cell receptor beta chains given below trace back to one sample, sequenced in a study of spatial heterogeneity in lung cancer. TCRdb redid the calling of the 5' RACE reads with MiXCR, one entry per CDR3 protein. The data hold tens of thousands of distinct CDR3 sequences, with 6.5% to 8.5% observed a single time. Time point noted: sample taken at primary tumor resection. The specimen was PBMCs, collected at surgery. These receptor sequences come from a male donor with early-stage non-small cell lung cancer.

The chain carries TRBV12-3 or TRBV12-4 and TRBJ2-2; D gene uncertain. V was clipped by 2 bases and J by 6 bases, with 13 bases between them. The CDR3 loop spans 15 amino acids. CDR3 loop: CASSLSPPGSGELFF. In nucleotides, the CDR3 is TGTGCCAGCAGTTTATCCCCGCCGGGCTCCGGGGAGCTGTTTTTT.

CDR3 sequence (DNA): TGTGCCAGCAGCCAAGTCGCTTTGGGCGAGCAGTACTTC. It yields the protein CASSQVALGEQYF. This chain connects TRBV12-3 or TRBV12-4 to TRBJ2-7; D ambiguous. V was clipped by 6 bases and J by 6 bases, with 15 bases between them. CDR3 size: 13 residues.

There are many counts of this clonotype. V gene TRBV27 combines with J gene TRBJ1-6; D is undetermined. V lost 3 bases, J lost 2 bases, and 11 bases lay in between. The CDR3 has 16 amino acids. Germline CDR1 is MNHEY and CDR2 is SMNVEV (reference sequence). CDR3 coding DNA: TGTGCCAGCAGTTTTGGTGGAGGGACCTATAATTCACCCCTCCACTTT. Its translation is CASSFGGGTYNSPLHF.

This clonotype was recorded many times. The chain combines TRBV25-1 with TRBJ1-4; unclear D gene. This CDR3 contains 11 residues. The germline gives CDR1 MGHDK, CDR2 SYGVNS. V lost 5 bases and J lost 8, with 6 bases in between. CDR3 sequence: CASSLGEKLFF. In DNA form, the CDR3 reads TGTGCCAGCAGTCTGGGCGAAAAACTGTTTTTT.

Of note for this clonotype: A read error may be the cause here, since a much bigger clone is one base away. V and J are TRBV20-1 and TRBJ1-2, with no clear D. CDR3 length: 16 amino acids. The V gene's germline CDR1 is DFQATT and CDR2 SNEGSKA (reference sequence). In DNA, the CDR3 is TGCAGTGCTAGAGAACGTCGTACAGCAACTAACTATGCCTACACCTTC. Its protein product is CSARERRTATNYAYTF.

This clonotype has ten or more counts. J is TRBJ2-7 and V is TRBV7-8; 13 positions match TRBD2. This CDR3 is 15 amino acids long. The germline V gene encodes CDR1 SGHVS and CDR2 FQNEAQ. CDR3 DNA sequence: TGTGCCAGCAGCTGGACTAGCGGGAGCTCCCACGAGCAGTACGTC. Translation: CASSWTSGSSHEQYV.

In this sample, this clonotype turned up a few times. The chain has TRBV10-2 and TRBJ2-7; no reliable D call. The V gene lost 2 bases and the J gene lost 6 bases, with 11 bases spanning the gap. Germline CDR1 and CDR2: WSHSY and SAAADI. This CDR3 has 13 amino acids. The CDR3 loop is CASSEDYPSEQYF. The CDR3 nucleotides read TGCGCCAGCAGTGAGGATTATCCAAGCGAGCAGTACTTC.

The genes are TRBV6-6 and TRBJ2-7; 9 bases match TRBD1. Germline V gene sequence: CDR1 MNHNY, CDR2 SVGAGI (reference sequence). This CDR3 has 13 residues. J was trimmed by 6 bases and V by 9 bases; bases with no gene match: 9. The CDR3 loop is CASRPGQGIEQYF. CDR3 DNA sequence: TGTGCCAGTAGACCGGGACAGGGTATCGAGCAGTACTTC.

A single count supports this clonotype. The V call is TRBV5-8, the J call TRBJ2-7, with D uncertain. This CDR3 region has 12 residues. In germline, CDR1 is SGHTS, CDR2 YDEGEE. V was trimmed by 2 bases and J by 3 bases, leaving 6 bases between them. As DNA, the CDR3 is TGTGCCAGCAGCTTATCAGTCTACGAGCAGTACGTC. Translating it yields CASSLSVYEQYV.

This clonotype showed up many times. The genes are TRBV20-1 and TRBJ2-3, with D possibly TRBD2 on 6 matching bases. The CDR3 length is 14 residues. The V and J ends lost 8 bases and 2 bases respectively, with 17 bases between them. Per germline, CDR1 DFQATT and CDR2 SNEGSKA (reference sequence). CDR3 DNA: TGCAGTCCAACGGAGGGTGTAAACACAGATACGCAGTATTTT. Its translation is CSPTEGVNTDTQYF.